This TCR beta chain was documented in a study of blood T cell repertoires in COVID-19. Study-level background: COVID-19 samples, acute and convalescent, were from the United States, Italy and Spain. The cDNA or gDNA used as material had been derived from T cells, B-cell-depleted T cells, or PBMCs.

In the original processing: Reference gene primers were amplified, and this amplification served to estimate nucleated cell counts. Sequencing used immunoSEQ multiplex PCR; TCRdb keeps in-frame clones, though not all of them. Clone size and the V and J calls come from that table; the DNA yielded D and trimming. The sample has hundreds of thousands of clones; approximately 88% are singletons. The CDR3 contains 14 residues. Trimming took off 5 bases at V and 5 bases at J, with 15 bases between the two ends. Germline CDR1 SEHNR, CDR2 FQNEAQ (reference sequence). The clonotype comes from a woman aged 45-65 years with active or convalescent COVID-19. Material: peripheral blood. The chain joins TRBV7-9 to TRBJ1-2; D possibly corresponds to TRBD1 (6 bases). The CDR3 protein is CASSQITGWYGYTF. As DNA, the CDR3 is TGTGCCAGCAGCCAGATAACAGGGTGGTATGGCTACACCTTC.